A selection of T cell receptor beta chains follows, all from one sample in a study of early T cells in non-severe SARS-CoV-2 infection. TCRdb passed the 5' RACE reads through MiXCR, listing each CDR3 protein once. The sample contains about 33,000 distinct CDR3 sequences, about 5% of which appear only once. Sequencing used whole blood. These receptors all stem from an adult who was a healthcare worker with PCR-confirmed SARS-CoV-2 infection or an uninfected control (not recorded which). CDR3s leave out the opening cysteine and the closing phenylalanine or tryptophan.

j_gene: TRBJ1-3
v_gene: TRBV9
CDR3aa: ASSVAGSGNTIY

j_gene: TRBJ2-2
v_gene: TRBV5-6
CDR3aa: ASSLWGNTGELF

j_gene: TRBJ2-1
v_gene: TRBV28
CDR3aa: ASSIIVLEQF

j_gene: TRBJ1-2
v_gene: TRBV29-1
CDR3aa: SVELRRTAYGYT

j_gene: TRBJ2-7
v_gene: TRBV5-1
CDR3aa: ASSLTGTGYDYEQY

j_gene: TRBJ2-5
v_gene: TRBV6-2/TRBV6-3
CDR3aa: ASSYGGEVETQY

j_gene: TRBJ2-6
v_gene: TRBV19
CDR3aa: ASSIQGAGANVLT

j_gene: TRBJ1-1
v_gene: TRBV7-2
CDR3aa: ASTPWAGLVDTEAF

j_gene: TRBJ2-3
v_gene: TRBV19
CDR3aa: ASSIGQVADTQY

j_gene: TRBJ1-2
v_gene: TRBV12-3/TRBV12-4
CDR3aa: ASSRRGMNYGYT

j_gene: TRBJ1-1
v_gene: TRBV7-9
CDR3aa: ASSLFVGTEAF

j_gene: TRBJ1-2
v_gene: TRBV28
CDR3aa: ASSFGAHYGYT

j_gene: TRBJ2-1
v_gene: TRBV19
CDR3aa: ASSIDRGSYNEQF

j_gene: TRBJ2-1
v_gene: TRBV5-1
CDR3aa: ASSLTSNNEQF

j_gene: TRBJ1-2
v_gene: TRBV20-1
CDR3aa: SATWMGGYGYT

j_gene: TRBJ1-4
v_gene: TRBV12-3/TRBV12-4
CDR3aa: ASSPLSATNEKLF

j_gene: TRBJ2-7
v_gene: TRBV12-3/TRBV12-4
CDR3aa: ASSLVQGYEQY

j_gene: TRBJ1-1
v_gene: TRBV11-2
CDR3aa: ASSLVRAGIPEAF

j_gene: TRBJ1-5
v_gene: TRBV30
CDR3aa: AWSMKGGQPQH

j_gene: TRBJ2-7
v_gene: TRBV5-1
CDR3aa: ASSLAGLSYEQY

j_gene: TRBJ2-2
v_gene: TRBV7-2
CDR3aa: ASSLHRGQTGELF

j_gene: TRBJ2-3
v_gene: TRBV11-1
CDR3aa: ASSNTDTQY

j_gene: TRBJ2-6
v_gene: TRBV4-3
CDR3aa: ASSQESSSGANVLT

j_gene: TRBJ2-1
v_gene: TRBV25-1
CDR3aa: ASSEWDRGIYNEQF

j_gene: TRBJ1-2
v_gene: TRBV14
CDR3aa: ASSQDTYGYT

j_gene: TRBJ2-1
v_gene: TRBV10-3
CDR3aa: AIKTAYNEQF

j_gene: TRBJ2-5
v_gene: TRBV7-9
CDR3aa: ASSSWEGPETQY

j_gene: TRBJ1-2
v_gene: TRBV6-5
CDR3aa: ASSYSTSGQGPSGYT

j_gene: TRBJ1-1
v_gene: TRBV9
CDR3aa: ASSASWGGTEAF

j_gene: TRBJ1-1
v_gene: TRBV12-3/TRBV12-4
CDR3aa: ASSWDAGVGEAF

j_gene: TRBJ2-1
v_gene: TRBV20-1
CDR3aa: SHRDRGNEQF

j_gene: TRBJ1-5
v_gene: TRBV19
CDR3aa: ASSLFSTEGSHSNQPQH

j_gene: TRBJ2-5
v_gene: TRBV7-2
CDR3aa: ASSSARGETQY

j_gene: TRBJ2-3
v_gene: TRBV5-1
CDR3aa: ASSFDSSTDTQY

j_gene: TRBJ2-2
v_gene: TRBV19
CDR3aa: ASKTTGELF

j_gene: TRBJ2-6
v_gene: TRBV21-1
CDR3aa: ASSSKGIDTTSGANVLT

j_gene: TRBJ1-1
v_gene: TRBV6-2/TRBV6-3
CDR3aa: ASTNRAGAF

j_gene: TRBJ2-7
v_gene: TRBV6-5
CDR3aa: ASSRTGETYEQY

j_gene: TRBJ2-1
v_gene: TRBV14
CDR3aa: ASSRGLAGLDEQF

j_gene: TRBJ1-6
v_gene: TRBV20-1
CDR3aa: SASEGAGSPLH